The clone carrying this TCR beta chain was seen only once. The junction had 8 bases not matched to a gene; V was cut back by 5 bases and J by 5 bases. Germline CDR1 and CDR2: KGHSH and LQKENI. CDR3 length: 14 residues. These data come from a study of blood T cell repertoires in COVID-19. Overall study: Both acute and convalescent COVID-19 samples were obtained from the United States, Italy and Spain. The cDNA or gDNA used as material had been derived from T cells, B-cell-depleted T cells, or PBMCs.

Study processing details: Amplification of reference gene primers provided the estimated nucleated cell counts. Method: immunoSEQ multiplex PCR; TCRdb's copy keeps in-frame clones and lacks some. V and J calls and clone size come straight from that table; D and trimming were deduced from the DNA. The sample lists about 90,000 clones; about 81% were seen once. The source material was peripheral blood. The receptor comes from a human donor in a cohort sampled during active COVID-19. The chain recombines TRBV18 with TRBJ1-1; 7 bases are a match to TRBD1. CDR3 protein: CASSSGTERTEAFF. CDR3 nucleotides: TGTGCCAGCTCATCTGGGACAGAGAGAACTGAAGCTTTCTTT.